The sequence of this TCR beta chain was determined in a study of T cells in Graves' hyperthyroidism and ophthalmopathy. The CDR3 regions of TCR beta were amplified from RNA transcripts. When the TCR CDR3 underwent first-round RT-PCR, the HTBI primer set was used. In TCRdb, the multiplex PCR reads were re-called with MiXCR into one record per CDR3 protein. There are 660,000 or so distinct CDR3 sequences in the sample; about a fifth occur only once, and 34% lies in the top ten. Trimming left V 6 bases short and J 1 base short, with 13 bases between. The CDR3 loop spans 14 amino acids. In germline, CDR1 is DFQATT, CDR2 SNEGSKA (reference sequence).

Sequencing was carried out using blood. V usage is TRBV20-1 and J usage is TRBJ2-1, with a tentative D call TRBD2 (6 bases). This TCR came from a man aged 30 to 39 with Graves' ophthalmopathy. The CDR3 spells CSALVGRSYNEQFF. CDR3 DNA: TGCAGTGCCCTGGTGGGGAGGTCCTACAATGAGCAGTTCTTC.